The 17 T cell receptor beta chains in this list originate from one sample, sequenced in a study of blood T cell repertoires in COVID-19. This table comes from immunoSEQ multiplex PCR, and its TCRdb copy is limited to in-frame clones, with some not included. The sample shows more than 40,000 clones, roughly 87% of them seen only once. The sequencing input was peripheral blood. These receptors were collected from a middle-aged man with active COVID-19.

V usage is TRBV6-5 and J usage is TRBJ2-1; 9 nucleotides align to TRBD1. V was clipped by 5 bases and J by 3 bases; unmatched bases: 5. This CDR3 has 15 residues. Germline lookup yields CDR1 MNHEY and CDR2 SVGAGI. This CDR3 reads CASSHDRGDYNEQFF. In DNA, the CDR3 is TGTGCCAGCAGTCACGACAGGGGGGACTACAATGAGCAGTTCTTC.

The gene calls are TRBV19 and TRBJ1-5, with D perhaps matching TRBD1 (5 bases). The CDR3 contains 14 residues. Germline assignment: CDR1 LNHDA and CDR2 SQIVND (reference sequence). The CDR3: CATTGEGYNQPQHF. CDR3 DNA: TGTGCAACTACCGGGGAGGGGTACAATCAGCCCCAGCATTTT. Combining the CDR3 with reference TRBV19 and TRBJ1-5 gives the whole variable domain DGGITQSPKYLFRKEGQNVTLSCEQNLNHDAMYWYRQDPGQGLRLIYYSQIVNDFQKGDIAEGYSVSREKKESFPLTVTSAQKNPTAFYLCATTGEGYNQPQHFGDGTRLSIL.

The CDR3 DNA is TGTGCCAGCACCTCAGTCACCTATGGCTACACCTTC. This encodes CASTSVTYGYTF. The chain carries TRBV2 and TRBJ1-2; D is ambiguous. CDR1 SNHLY and CDR2 FYNNEI come from the germline V gene. The CDR3 consists of 12 residues. V lost 7 bases and J lost 4, with 10 bases in between.

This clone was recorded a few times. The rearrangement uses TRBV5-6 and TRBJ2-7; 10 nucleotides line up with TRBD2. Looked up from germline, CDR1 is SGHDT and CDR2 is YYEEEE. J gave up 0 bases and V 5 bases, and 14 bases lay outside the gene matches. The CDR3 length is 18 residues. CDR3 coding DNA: TGTGCCAGCAGACTCCTAACCTCTAGCGGGAGTATCTCCTACGAGCAGTACGTC. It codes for CASRLLTSSGSISYEQYV.

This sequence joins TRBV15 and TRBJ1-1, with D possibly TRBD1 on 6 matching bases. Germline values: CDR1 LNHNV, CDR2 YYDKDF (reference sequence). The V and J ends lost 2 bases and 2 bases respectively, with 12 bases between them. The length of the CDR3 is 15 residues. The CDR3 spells CATSRRGGPNTEAFF. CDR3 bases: TGTGCCACCAGCAGAAGGGGGGGTCCCAACACTGAAGCTTTCTTT.

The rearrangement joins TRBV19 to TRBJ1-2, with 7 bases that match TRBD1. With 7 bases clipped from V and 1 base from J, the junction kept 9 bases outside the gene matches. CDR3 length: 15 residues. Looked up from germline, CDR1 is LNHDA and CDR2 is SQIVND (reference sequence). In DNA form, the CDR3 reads TGTGCCAGTAAAAGGACAGGCGAGGGTAACTATGGCTACACCTTC. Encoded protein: CASKRTGEGNYGYTF.

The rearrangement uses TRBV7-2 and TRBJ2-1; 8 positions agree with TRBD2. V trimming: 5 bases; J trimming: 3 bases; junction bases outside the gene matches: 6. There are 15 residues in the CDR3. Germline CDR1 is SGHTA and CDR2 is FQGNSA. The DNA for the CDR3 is TGTGCCAGCAGCCACAGCGGGAGCTTCTACAATGAGCAGTTCTTC. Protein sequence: CASSHSGSFYNEQFF.

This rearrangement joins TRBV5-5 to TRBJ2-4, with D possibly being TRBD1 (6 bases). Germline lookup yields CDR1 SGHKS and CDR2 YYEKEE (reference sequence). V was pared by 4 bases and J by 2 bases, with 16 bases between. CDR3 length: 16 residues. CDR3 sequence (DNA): TGTGCCAGCAGCACGTTAATACAGGGAACCAAAAACATTCAGTACTTC. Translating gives CASSTLIQGTKNIQYF. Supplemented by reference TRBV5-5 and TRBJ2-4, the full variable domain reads DAGVTQSPTHLIKTRGQQVTLRCSPISGHKSVSWYQQVLGQGPQFIFQYYEKEERGRGNFPDRFSARQFPNYSSELNVNALLLGDSALYLCASSTLIQGTKNIQYFGAGTRLSVL.

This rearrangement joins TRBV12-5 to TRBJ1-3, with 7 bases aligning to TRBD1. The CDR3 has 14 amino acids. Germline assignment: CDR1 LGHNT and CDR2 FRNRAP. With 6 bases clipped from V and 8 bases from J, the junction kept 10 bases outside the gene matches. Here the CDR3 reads CASGLPGTEDTIYF. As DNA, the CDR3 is TGTGCTAGTGGACTACCTGGGACAGAGGACACCATATATTTT.

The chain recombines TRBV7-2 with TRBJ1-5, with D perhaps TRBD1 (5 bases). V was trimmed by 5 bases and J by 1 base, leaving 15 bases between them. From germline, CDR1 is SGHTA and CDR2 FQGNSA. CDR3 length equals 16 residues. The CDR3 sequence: CASSPEPGRSNQPQHF. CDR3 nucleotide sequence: TGTGCCAGCAGCCCAGAACCAGGGAGGAGCAATCAGCCCCAGCATTTT.

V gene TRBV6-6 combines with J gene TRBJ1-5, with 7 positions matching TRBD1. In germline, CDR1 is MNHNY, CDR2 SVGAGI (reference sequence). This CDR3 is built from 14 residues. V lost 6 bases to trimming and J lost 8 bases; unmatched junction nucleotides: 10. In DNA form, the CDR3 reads TGTGCCAGCAGCCGCGACAGGGCGGTGGAGCCCCAGCATTTT. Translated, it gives CASSRDRAVEPQHF.

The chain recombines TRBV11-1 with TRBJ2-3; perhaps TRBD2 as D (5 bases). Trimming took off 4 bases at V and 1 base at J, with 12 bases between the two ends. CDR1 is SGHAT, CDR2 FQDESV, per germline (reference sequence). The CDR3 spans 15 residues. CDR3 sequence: CASSSGLAGTDTQYF. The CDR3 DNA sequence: TGTGCCAGCAGCTCGGGCCTAGCCGGCACAGATACGCAGTATTTT.

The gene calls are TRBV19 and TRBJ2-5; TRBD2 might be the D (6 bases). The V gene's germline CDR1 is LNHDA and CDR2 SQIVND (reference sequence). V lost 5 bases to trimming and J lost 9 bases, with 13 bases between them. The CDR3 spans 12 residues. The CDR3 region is CASSPAAGAQYF. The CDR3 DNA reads TGTGCCAGTAGTCCCGCAGCGGGTGCCCAGTACTTC.

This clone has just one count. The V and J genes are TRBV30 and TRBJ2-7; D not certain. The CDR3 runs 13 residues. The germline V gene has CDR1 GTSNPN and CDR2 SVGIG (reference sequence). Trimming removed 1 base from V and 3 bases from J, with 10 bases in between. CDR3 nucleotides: TGTGCCTGGAGTGAAGAGATTAGCTACGAGCAGTACGTC. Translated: CAWSEEISYEQYV.

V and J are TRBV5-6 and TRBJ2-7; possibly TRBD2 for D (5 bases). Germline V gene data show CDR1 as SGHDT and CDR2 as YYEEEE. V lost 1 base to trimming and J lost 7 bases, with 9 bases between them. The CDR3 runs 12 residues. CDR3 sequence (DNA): TGTGCCAGCAGCTTGCGGGGTCTGGAGCAGTACTTC. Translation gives CASSLRGLEQYF. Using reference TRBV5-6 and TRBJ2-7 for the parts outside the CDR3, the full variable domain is DAGVTQSPTHLIKTRGQQVTLRCSPKSGHDTVSWYQQALGQGPQFIFQYYEEEERQRGNFPDRFSGHQFPNYSSELNVNALLLGDSALYLCASSLRGLEQYFGPGTRLTVT.

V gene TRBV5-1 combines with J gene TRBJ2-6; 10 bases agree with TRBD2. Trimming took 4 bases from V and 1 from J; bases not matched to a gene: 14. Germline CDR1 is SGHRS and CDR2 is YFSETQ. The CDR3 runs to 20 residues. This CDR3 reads CASSPEPPLAGASGANVLTF. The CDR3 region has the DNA TGCGCCAGCAGCCCCGAACCACCGCTAGCGGGGGCTTCTGGGGCCAACGTCCTGACTTTC.

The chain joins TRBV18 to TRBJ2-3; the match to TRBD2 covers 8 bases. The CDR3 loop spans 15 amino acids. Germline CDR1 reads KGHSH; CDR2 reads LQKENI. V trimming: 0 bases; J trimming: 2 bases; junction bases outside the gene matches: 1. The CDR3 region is CASSPPLAVTDTQYF. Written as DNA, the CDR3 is TGTGCCAGCTCACCACCACTAGCGGTCACAGATACGCAGTATTTT.